A single sample gave rise to the 20 T cell receptor beta chains below, sequenced in a study of beta chain features in type 1 diabetes. The sequenced template was cDNA made from the entire isolated RNA. Here immunoSEQ multiplex PCR was the method, and the copy in TCRdb shows in-frame clones only, minus some. The sample has under 500,000 clones, approximately 30% seen once. The sequenced sample was naive CD4+ T cells from blood. These receptors all stem from a man between 18 and 29 years old in good health.

This clone has more than one count but fewer than ten. V and J are TRBV7-9 and TRBJ1-1; 8 bases agree with TRBD1. Germline loops: CDR1 SEHNR, CDR2 FQNEAQ (reference sequence). CDR3 length equals 14 residues. Trimming at V came to 4 bases and at J to 6 bases, leaving 7 bases not matched to a gene. CDR3 nucleotides: TGTGCCAGCAGCTCATATGGACAGGGCGCTGAAGCTTTCTTT. Encoded protein: CASSSYGQGAEAFF. Full variable domain (remainder filled in from reference TRBV7-9 and TRBJ1-1): DTGVSQNPRHKITKRGQNVTFRCDPISEHNRLYWYRQTLGQGPEFLTYFQNEAQLEKSRLLSDRFSAERPKGSFSTLEIQRTEQGDSAMYLCASSSYGQGAEAFFGQGTRLTVV.

This clone came up a few times. The rearrangement joins TRBV2 to TRBJ1-5, with D hard to call. Germline V gene data show CDR1 as SNHLY and CDR2 as FYNNEI. Trimming removed 6 bases at V and 7 bases at J, with 10 bases between. CDR3 size: 12 residues. The CDR3 reads CASSDYTQPQHF. CDR3 DNA: TGTGCCAGCAGCGACTACACCCAGCCCCAGCATTTT.

This chain links TRBV30 with TRBJ2-2; D gene ambiguous. The ends were cut back, 4 bases at V and 6 bases at J, with 12 bases in the middle. Germline V CDR1 and CDR2: GTSNPN, SVGIG (reference sequence). The CDR3 sequence is 13 residues long. CDR3 sequence: CAWIPDWPGELFF. The CDR3 DNA sequence: TGTGCCTGGATCCCCGACTGGCCCGGGGAGCTGTTTTTT.

This clone came up a few times. The chain is built from TRBV30 and TRBJ2-5, with a weak D call TRBD1 (5 bases). V was shortened by 2 bases and J by 4 bases, with 17 bases between the two germline ends. Germline CDR1 reads GTSNPN; CDR2 reads SVGIG (reference sequence). The CDR3 runs to 15 residues. The CDR3 loop reads CAWSPLFKGRETQYF. CDR3 bases: TGTGCCTGGAGTCCCCTCTTTAAGGGGCGAGAGACCCAGTACTTC.

This chain links TRBV7-9 with TRBJ1-5; 9 bases agree with TRBD1. This CDR3 spans 15 amino acids. Germline-derived CDR1 and CDR2 are SEHNR and FQNEAQ (reference sequence). The V and J ends lost 4 bases and 2 bases, in that order; junction bases with no gene match: 3. CDR3 DNA: TGTGCCAGCAGCTCGGACAGGGGTGGCAATCAGCCCCAGCATTTT. It specifies CASSSDRGGNQPQHF.

The chain carries TRBV5-4 and TRBJ1-2, with D maybe TRBD1 (5 bases). The CDR3 contains 14 residues. The germline gives CDR1 SGHNT, CDR2 YYREEE (reference sequence). V dropped 3 bases and J dropped 3 bases, with 12 bases sitting between them. CDR3 coding DNA: TGTGCCAGCAGCTACCGCAGGGATCACTATGGCTACACCTTC. It codes for CASSYRRDHYGYTF.

The chain joins TRBV29-1 to TRBJ2-1; the D gene could be TRBD1 or TRBD2 (5 bases each). Trimming left V 5 bases short and J 2 bases short, with 10 bases between. CDR3 length: 13 amino acids. Germline V gene lookup returns CDR1 SQVTM and CDR2 ANQGSEA. As DNA, the CDR3 is TGCAGCGTTCGTGAGGGGCCCTACAATGAGCAGTTCTTC. This translates into CSVREGPYNEQFF.

The chain links TRBV19 to TRBJ2-7; the match to TRBD2 covers 14 bases. Trimming took 5 bases from V and 3 from J; bases not matched to a gene: 3. CDR3 size: 15 residues. Germline loops: CDR1 LNHDA, CDR2 SQIVND (reference sequence). This chain's CDR3 is CASSVGLAGVYEQYF. CDR3 nucleotide sequence: TGTGCCAGTAGTGTGGGACTAGCGGGAGTCTACGAGCAGTACTTC.

This clone was seen a handful of times. V usage is TRBV29-1 and J usage is TRBJ1-1; 10 bases are a match to TRBD1. From germline, CDR1 is SQVTM and CDR2 ANQGSEA. This CDR3 is built from 12 residues. Unmatched junction bases numbered 2, after V lost 3 bases and J lost 7 bases. The CDR3 DNA reads TGCAGCGTTGAGGGGACAGGGGTTGAAGCTTTCTTT. Amino acids: CSVEGTGVEAFF. The whole variable domain, filled in from reference TRBV29-1 and TRBJ1-1, reads SAVISQKPSRDICQRGTSLTIQCQVDSQVTMMFWYRQQPGQSLTLIATANQGSEATYESGFVIDKFPISRPNLTFSTLTVSNMSPEDSSIYLCSVEGTGVEAFFGQGTRLTVV.

Details on this clone: Other nucleotide sequences from this sample produce the same CDR3. The rearrangement links TRBV30 to TRBJ1-2; D call uncertain. V shed 4 bases and J shed 2 bases, with 5 bases lying between them. The CDR3 sequence is 11 residues long. Germline V gives CDR1 GTSNPN, CDR2 SVGIG (reference sequence). The CDR3 sequence is CAWTGNYGYTF. DNA for the CDR3: TGTGCCTGGACGGGAAACTATGGCTACACCTTC.

V is TRBV5-6 and J is TRBJ2-5; D unclear. The germline V gene encodes CDR1 SGHDT and CDR2 YYEEEE. V shed 4 bases and J shed 7 bases, with 8 bases lying between them. The CDR3 is 11 residues long. The CDR3 nucleotides read TGTGCCAGCAGCGTAGACCGGACCCAGTACTTC. It yields the protein CASSVDRTQYF.

In nucleotides, the CDR3 is TGTGCCAGCAGCGTAGATTGGGGTGCCACCGGGGAGCTGTTTTTT. This sequence encodes CASSVDWGATGELFF. The chain couples TRBV9 to TRBJ2-2, with D unclear. Germline V gene lookup returns CDR1 SGDLS and CDR2 YYNGEE. Deletions cut 0 bases from V and 4 bases from J, with 10 bases between. This CDR3 comprises 15 residues.

The chain carries TRBV29-1 and TRBJ2-7; TRBD2 agrees at 7 bases. J lost 0 bases, V lost 5 bases, and 7 bases had no gene match. The CDR3 covers 14 residues. CDR1 is SQVTM and CDR2 is ANQGSEA in the germline V gene. The CDR3 loop reads CSVLLARSSYEQYF. In nucleotides, the CDR3 is TGCAGCGTTCTACTAGCGAGGAGCTCCTACGAGCAGTACTTC.

The table lists this clone with a few counts. J is TRBJ2-1 and V is TRBV7-9, with 10 bases aligning to TRBD2. The V and J ends lost 6 bases and 7 bases, in that order; junction bases with no gene match: 6. The CDR3 covers 14 residues. Germline V CDR1 and CDR2: SEHNR, FQNEAQ (reference sequence). CDR3 in amino acids: CASSSSGGGNEQFF. The CDR3 bases are TGTGCCAGCAGTTCTAGCGGGGGAGGTAATGAGCAGTTCTTC. Filled out from reference TRBV7-9 and TRBJ2-1, the complete variable domain reads DTGVSQNPRHKITKRGQNVTFRCDPISEHNRLYWYRQTLGQGPEFLTYFQNEAQLEKSRLLSDRFSAERPKGSFSTLEIQRTEQGDSAMYLCASSSSGGGNEQFFGPGTRLTVL.

This chain joins TRBV13 and TRBJ1-4; the match to TRBD1 covers 8 bases. Germline lookup yields CDR1 PRHDT and CDR2 FYEKMQ (reference sequence). This CDR3 has 16 residues. Losses at the gene ends were 6 bases for V and 0 bases for J; bases not matched to a gene: 6. The CDR3 region is CASSSDRASTNEKLFF. CDR3 nucleotide sequence: TGTGCCAGCAGTTCGGACAGGGCCTCAACTAATGAAAAACTGTTTTTT.

Only a few counts were recorded for this clone. Different DNA sequences within this sample yield the same CDR3. The chain links TRBV30 to TRBJ1-5; 11 bases fit TRBD1. Germline V gives CDR1 GTSNPN, CDR2 SVGIG (reference sequence). The CDR3 spans 14 residues. V lost 3 bases, J lost 5 bases, and 3 bases stayed unmatched. The DNA of the CDR3 is TGTGCCTGGAGCCAGGGACAGGGGGATCAGCCCCAGCATTTT. Encoded protein: CAWSQGQGDQPQHF.

The chain joins TRBV30 to TRBJ1-5; the D is unclear. CDR1 is GTSNPN and CDR2 is SVGIG in the germline V gene (reference sequence). The V and J ends lost 3 bases and 6 bases respectively, with 9 bases between them. The CDR3 is 12 amino acids. CDR3 protein: CAWSDYTQPQHF. The CDR3 DNA sequence: TGTGCCTGGAGCGACTATACTCAGCCCCAGCATTTT. Full variable domain (missing parts from reference TRBV30 and TRBJ1-5): SQTIHQWPATLVQPVGSPLSLECTVEGTSNPNLYWYRQAAGRGLQLLFYSVGIGQISSEVPQNLSASRPQDRQFILSSKKLLLSDSGFYLCAWSDYTQPQHFGDGTRLSIL.

The rearrangement joins TRBV18 to TRBJ1-1; D call uncertain. The CDR3 is made up of 13 amino acids. Germline V gives CDR1 KGHSH, CDR2 LQKENI. V lost 5 bases and J 3 bases, leaving 10 bases between the germline ends. The CDR3 region is CASSMRGDTEAFF. CDR3 sequence (DNA): TGTGCCAGCTCAATGCGTGGGGACACTGAAGCTTTCTTT.

In nucleotides, the CDR3 is TGCGCCAGCAGCTTGGATGCAGGGAACAGCGAGCAGTACTTC. Its protein is CASSLDAGNSEQYF. The V and J genes are TRBV5-1 and TRBJ2-7; a possible D gene is TRBD1 (5 bases). V shed 0 bases and J shed 6 bases, with 13 bases lying between them. Germline CDR1 reads SGHRS; CDR2 reads YFSETQ. This CDR3 contains 14 residues.

This clone was detected only a few times. The rearrangement links TRBV29-1 to TRBJ2-1, with 7 bases aligning to TRBD2. CDR1 SQVTM and CDR2 ANQGSEA come from the germline V gene. Trimming at V came to 3 bases and at J to 2 bases, leaving 1 base not matched to a gene. The CDR3 is 13 amino acids. Here the CDR3 DNA reads TGCAGCGTTGATCGGGGGGCCTACAATGAGCAGTTCTTC. Translating gives CSVDRGAYNEQFF.